The 14 T cell receptor beta chains given below trace back to one sample, sequenced in a study of blood T cell repertoires in COVID-19. Assay: immunoSEQ multiplex PCR; the TCRdb copy retains only in-frame clones and omits some. The profile shows about 73,000 clones, approximately 83% of them singletons. Sequenced: peripheral blood. The receptors stem from a human donor in a cohort sampled during active COVID-19.

The chain carries TRBV18 and TRBJ1-2, with TRBD1 matching over 8 bases. The CDR3 extends over 14 amino acids. In germline, CDR1 is KGHSH, CDR2 LQKENI. J was trimmed by 4 bases and V by 2 bases; bases with no gene match: 3. The CDR3 sequence is CASSPRQGAYGYTF. The CDR3 region has the DNA TGTGCCAGCTCACCAAGGCAGGGGGCCTATGGCTACACCTTC. Full variable domain (outside the CDR3, taken from reference TRBV18 and TRBJ1-2): NAGVMQNPRHLVRRRGQEARLRCSPMKGHSHVYWYRQLPEEGLKFMVYLQKENIIDESGMPKERFSAEFPKEGPSILRIQQVVRGDSAAYFCASSPRQGAYGYTFGSGTRLTVV.

The chain links TRBV4-1 to TRBJ2-3, with D perhaps matching TRBD1 (6 bases). The germline CDR1 and CDR2 sequences are MGHRA and YSYEKL. The CDR3 contains 17 residues. V gave up 0 bases and J gave up 3 bases, with 16 bases separating them. In DNA form, the CDR3 reads TGCGCCAGCAGCCAAGATTGGCCAGGGGTACCTACAGATACGCAGTATTTT. It is translated as CASSQDWPGVPTDTQYF.

The chain uses TRBV7-9 and TRBJ1-2; possibly TRBD1 for D (5 bases). Germline V lookup: CDR1 SEHNR, CDR2 FQNEAQ (reference sequence). This CDR3 contains 17 residues. Trimming took off 1 base at V and 0 bases at J, with 15 bases between the two ends. The CDR3 spells CASSLDDRYRSNYGYTF. In nucleotides, the CDR3 is TGTGCCAGCAGCTTAGACGACCGCTACAGGTCTAACTATGGCTACACCTTC.

This chain's CDR3 is CASSPAGYGQPQHF. CDR3 nucleotides: TGTGCCAGCTCACCAGCCGGGTATGGCCAGCCCCAGCATTTT. The chain joins TRBV18 to TRBJ1-5, with D unresolved. The CDR3 sequence is 14 residues long. V was trimmed by 2 bases and J by 7 bases, leaving 12 bases between them. Germline V gives CDR1 KGHSH, CDR2 LQKENI.

V is TRBV11-3 and J is TRBJ1-4, with unresolved D. Trimming removed 5 bases at V and 8 bases at J, with 6 bases between. Germline V gene sequence: CDR1 SGHNT, CDR2 YENEEA. The CDR3 is 11 amino acids. CDR3 bases: TGTGCCAGCAGCCCGGGGGAAAAACTGTTTTTT. This encodes CASSPGEKLFF.

V is TRBV15 and J is TRBJ2-2, with TRBD1 matching over 12 bases. Germline V gives CDR1 LNHNV, CDR2 YYDKDF (reference sequence). Unmatched junction bases numbered 4, after V lost 3 bases and J lost 5 bases. This CDR3 has 16 residues. The CDR3 nucleotides are TGTGCCACCAGCAGCGGGACAGGGGGCTTGACCGGGGAGCTGTTTTTT. It yields the protein CATSSGTGGLTGELFF.

V and J are TRBV28 and TRBJ1-2, with a tentative D call TRBD1 (5 bases). V lost 5 bases and J 4 bases, leaving 11 bases between the germline ends. The germline V gene has CDR1 MDHEN and CDR2 SYDVKM. The CDR3 runs 13 residues. The CDR3 loop reads CASSAGPSYGYTF. CDR3 DNA: TGTGCCAGCAGTGCGGGACCCTCCTATGGCTACACCTTC.

This clone appeared once. This chain's CDR3 is CASSQEQSNQPQHF. The CDR3 DNA sequence: TGCGCCAGCAGCCAAGAACAGAGCAATCAGCCCCAGCATTTT. This rearrangement joins TRBV4-1 to TRBJ1-5, with D unclear. Trimming took off 0 bases at V and 1 base at J, with 4 bases between the two ends. In germline, CDR1 is MGHRA, CDR2 YSYEKL. This CDR3 contains 14 residues.

The genes are TRBV10-3 and TRBJ1-2, with D possibly being TRBD1 (5 bases). The V end was cut by 0 bases, the J end by 8 bases, with 16 bases between. The CDR3 totals 15 residues. Germline assignment: CDR1 ENHRY and CDR2 SYGVKD. The CDR3 nucleotides are TGTGCCATCAGTGAGTCAGCAGGGATCATAGGGGGCTACACCTTC. It translates to CAISESAGIIGGYTF.

The V call is TRBV11-3, the J call TRBJ2-5, with D possibly being TRBD2 (6 bases). The CDR3 contains 13 residues. In germline, CDR1 is SGHNT, CDR2 YENEEA. V lost 4 bases and J 4 bases, leaving 10 bases between the germline ends. As DNA, the CDR3 is TGTGCCAGCAGCTCGCGGGGCCCAGAGACCCAGTACTTC. Protein sequence: CASSSRGPETQYF.

The chain has TRBV18 and TRBJ1-5; perhaps TRBD1 as D (6 bases). Trimming stripped 5 bases from V and 4 bases from J, with 9 bases between. The germline V gene has CDR1 KGHSH and CDR2 LQKENI. CDR3 length: 13 amino acids. The CDR3 reads CASSEGVNQPQHF. The CDR3 nucleotides are TGTGCCAGCTCAGAGGGGGTTAATCAGCCCCAGCATTTT.

The rearrangement joins TRBV2 to TRBJ2-3, with 9 bases fitting TRBD2. Germline loops: CDR1 SNHLY, CDR2 FYNNEI. Trimming cost V 7 bases and J 7 bases; bases outside gene matches: 6. The CDR3 is made up of 13 amino acids. The CDR3 reads CASNPSGDYTQYF. DNA for the CDR3: TGTGCCAGCAACCCTAGCGGGGACTATACGCAGTATTTT.

The chain uses TRBV5-5 and TRBJ1-5, with a possible D match to TRBD1 (6 bases). This CDR3 region has 15 residues. The V gene lost 3 bases and the J gene lost 0 bases, with 10 bases spanning the gap. The germline V gene has CDR1 SGHKS and CDR2 YYEKEE (reference sequence). CDR3 sequence (DNA): TGTGCCAGCAGCTGGGGACAAAATAGCAATCAGCCCCAGCATTTT. Amino acid sequence: CASSWGQNSNQPQHF.

The rearrangement joins TRBV5-1 to TRBJ2-1; possible D gene TRBD2, 5 bases. Germline CDR1 SGHRS, CDR2 YFSETQ. The CDR3 is 14 residues long. V was cut by 0 bases and J by 8 bases, with 12 bases left in between. The CDR3 is CASSLGGNQDEQFF. DNA for the CDR3: TGCGCCAGCAGCTTGGGAGGGAACCAGGATGAGCAGTTCTTC.